The 5 T cell receptor beta chains below all came from one sample that was sequenced in a study of shared T cell receptors in the human thymus. Sequencing was performed with immunoSEQ multiplex PCR; in TCRdb, only in-frame clones are kept and a portion is missing. The table records fewer than 700,000 clones, roughly 90% of them present only once. These data also formed part of another study, on human thymus T cells.

The sample taken for sequencing was thymocytes. These receptor sequences come from a boy younger than two with a congenital heart defect.

V and J are TRBV6-1 and TRBJ1-5, with 9 bases lining up with TRBD1. CDR3 length: 15 residues. V was pared by 6 bases and J by 6 bases, with 9 bases of the junction left unmatched. CDR1 MNHNS and CDR2 SASEGT come from the germline V gene. The CDR3 DNA reads as TGTGCCAGCAGAAGAAGGGGACAGGGCTTTCAGCCCCAGCATTTT. Its translation is CASRRRGQGFQPQHF.

The chain carries TRBV18 and TRBJ1-4; TRBD1 matches 10 bases. The germline CDR1 and CDR2 sequences are KGHSH and LQKENI. Losses at the gene ends were 4 bases for V and 6 bases for J; bases not matched to a gene: 5. This CDR3 region has 15 residues. The CDR3 loop is CASSLSGTGDEKLFF. CDR3 nucleotides: TGTGCCAGCTCACTTAGCGGGACAGGGGATGAAAAACTGTTTTTT.

This sequence joins TRBV27 and TRBJ2-5, with 10 bases identical to TRBD2. Looked up from germline, CDR1 is MNHEY and CDR2 is SMNVEV (reference sequence). With 4 bases clipped from V and 9 bases from J, the junction kept 14 bases outside the gene matches. The CDR3 length is 16 residues. CDR3 loop: CASSSKGLATIEAQYF. DNA for the CDR3: TGTGCCAGCAGTTCCAAGGGACTAGCGACAATTGAGGCCCAGTACTTC.

V gene TRBV5-8 combines with J gene TRBJ2-5, with 11 bases fitting TRBD1. Unmatched junction bases numbered 3, after V lost 1 base and J lost 4 bases. Germline CDR1 and CDR2: SGHTS and YDEGEE. This CDR3 contains 15 residues. In DNA form, the CDR3 reads TGTGCCAGCAGCTTGAGGACAGGGGGCGTAGAGACCCAGTACTTC. It encodes CASSLRTGGVETQYF.

In nucleotides, the CDR3 is TGCGCCAGCAGCCAAGAAGCTAAAGGAACAGATGACACAGATACGCAGTATTTT. Protein: CASSQEAKGTDDTDTQYF. V usage is TRBV4-3 and J usage is TRBJ2-3; D gene uncertain. The CDR3 has 18 residues. Trimming took 0 bases from V and 2 from J, leaving 18 bases between them. CDR1 is LGHNA and CDR2 is YSLEER in the germline V gene.